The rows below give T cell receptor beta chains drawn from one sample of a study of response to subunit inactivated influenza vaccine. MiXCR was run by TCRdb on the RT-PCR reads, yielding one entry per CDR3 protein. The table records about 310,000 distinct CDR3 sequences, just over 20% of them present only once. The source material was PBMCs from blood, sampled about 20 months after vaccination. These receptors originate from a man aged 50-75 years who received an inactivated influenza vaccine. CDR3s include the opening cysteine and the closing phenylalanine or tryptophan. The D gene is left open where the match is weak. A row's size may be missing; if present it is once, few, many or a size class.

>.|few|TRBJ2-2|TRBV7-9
TGTGCCAGCATCCCACTAGGCAGAAGGTCCGGGGAGCTGTTTTTT
CASIPLGRRSGELFF
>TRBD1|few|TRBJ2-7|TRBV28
TGTGCCAGCAGTTTAACAAGGACAGGTTCCTACGAGCAGTACTTC
CASSLTRTGSYEQYF
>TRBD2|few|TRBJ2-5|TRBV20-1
TGCAGTGCTAGAGATCTAGCGGAAGCACAAGAGACCCAGTACTTC
CSARDLAEAQETQYF
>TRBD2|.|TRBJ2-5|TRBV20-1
TGCAGTGCCGCTAGCGGGGGGGCAAAGACCCAGTACTTC
CSAASGGAKTQYF
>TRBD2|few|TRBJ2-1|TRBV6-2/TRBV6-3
TGTGCCAGCAGTCGACTAGCGGGAGCCTACAATGAGCAGTTCTTC
CASSRLAGAYNEQFF
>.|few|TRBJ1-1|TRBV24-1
TGTGCCACCAGAGGACCTAGGAACACTGAAGCTTTCTTT
CATRGPRNTEAFF
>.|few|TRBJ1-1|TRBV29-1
TGCAGCGTAGAGGCGAGGATGGGTACTGAAGCTTTCTTT
CSVEARMGTEAFF
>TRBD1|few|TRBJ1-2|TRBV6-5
TGTGCCAGCAGTTACTCGGACAGGGGGAACTATGGCTACACCTTC
CASSYSDRGNYGYTF
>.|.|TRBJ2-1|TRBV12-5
TGTGCTAGTGGTTTGTGGGGGGACAATGAGCAGTTCTTC
CASGLWGDNEQFF
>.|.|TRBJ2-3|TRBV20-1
TGCAGTGCTAGTCTGATACAGGGACTTAGCACAGATACGCAGTATTTT
CSASLIQGLSTDTQYF
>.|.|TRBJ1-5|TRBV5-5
TGTGCCAGCAGCTTGGTACCGTATAGCAATCAGCCCCAGCATTTT
CASSLVPYSNQPQHF
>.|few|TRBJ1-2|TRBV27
TGTGCCAGCAGCACAAGGGCCGGGAACTATGGCTACACCTTC
CASSTRAGNYGYTF
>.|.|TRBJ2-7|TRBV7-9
TGTGCCAGCAGCCTGGCTAGTATGGGGGAATACGAGCAGTACTTC
CASSLASMGEYEQYF
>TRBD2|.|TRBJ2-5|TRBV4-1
TGCGCCAGCAGCCAAGATCCTGCGGGGGTATTCCAAGAGACCCAGTACTTC
CASSQDPAGVFQETQYF
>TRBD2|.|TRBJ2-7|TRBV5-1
TGCGCCAGCCGACCAAATGCGGGGGGGTCCTACGAGCAGTACTTC
CASRPNAGGSYEQYF
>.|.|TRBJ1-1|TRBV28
TGTGCCAGCAGTTTTCCGATGACAGCCTACACTGAAGCTTTCTTT
CASSFPMTAYTEAFF
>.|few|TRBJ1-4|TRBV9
TGTGCCAGCAGCGTAGGCGGTGATAATGAAAAACTGTTTTTT
CASSVGGDNEKLFF
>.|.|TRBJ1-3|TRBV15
TGTGCCACCAGCAGGGAGGGAAACACCATATATTTT
CATSREGNTIYF
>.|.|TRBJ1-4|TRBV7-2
TGTGCCAGCAGCCGACAGACTACAACTAATGAAAAACTGTTTTTT
CASSRQTTTNEKLFF
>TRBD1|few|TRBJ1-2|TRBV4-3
TGCGCCAGCACCCCGGGACAGGGTCGAATGAGCTATGGCTACACCTTC
CASTPGQGRMSYGYTF
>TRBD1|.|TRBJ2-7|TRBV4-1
TGCGCCAGCAGCCAAGGAAGGGGACAGCTCGGCTACGAGCAGTACTTC
CASSQGRGQLGYEQYF
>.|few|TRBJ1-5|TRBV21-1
TGTGCCAGCAGCAATCTGACAGGGGGCGATCAGCCCCAGCATTTT
CASSNLTGGDQPQHF
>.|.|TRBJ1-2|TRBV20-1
TGCAGTGCTGTTCAGATGGGGGAATCCTATGGCTACACCTTC
CSAVQMGESYGYTF
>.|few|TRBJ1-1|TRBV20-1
TGCAGTGCCCAAGAGGGGCAGAAGAACACTGAAGCTTTCTTT
CSAQEGQKNTEAFF
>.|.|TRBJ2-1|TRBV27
TGTGCCAGCAGTTTACAGGGTCGGTACAATGAGCAGTTCTTC
CASSLQGRYNEQFF
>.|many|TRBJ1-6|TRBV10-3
TGTGCCATCAGTGAGGGACCTGTATCACCCCTCCACTTT
CAISEGPVSPLHF
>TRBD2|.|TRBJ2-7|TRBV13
TGTGCCAGCAGGCTAGCGGGAGGCTCCTACGAGCAGTACTTC
CASRLAGGSYEQYF
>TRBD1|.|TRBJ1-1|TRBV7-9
TGTGCCAGCAGCCTTACAGGGGGCTTCACTGAAGCTTTCTTT
CASSLTGGFTEAFF